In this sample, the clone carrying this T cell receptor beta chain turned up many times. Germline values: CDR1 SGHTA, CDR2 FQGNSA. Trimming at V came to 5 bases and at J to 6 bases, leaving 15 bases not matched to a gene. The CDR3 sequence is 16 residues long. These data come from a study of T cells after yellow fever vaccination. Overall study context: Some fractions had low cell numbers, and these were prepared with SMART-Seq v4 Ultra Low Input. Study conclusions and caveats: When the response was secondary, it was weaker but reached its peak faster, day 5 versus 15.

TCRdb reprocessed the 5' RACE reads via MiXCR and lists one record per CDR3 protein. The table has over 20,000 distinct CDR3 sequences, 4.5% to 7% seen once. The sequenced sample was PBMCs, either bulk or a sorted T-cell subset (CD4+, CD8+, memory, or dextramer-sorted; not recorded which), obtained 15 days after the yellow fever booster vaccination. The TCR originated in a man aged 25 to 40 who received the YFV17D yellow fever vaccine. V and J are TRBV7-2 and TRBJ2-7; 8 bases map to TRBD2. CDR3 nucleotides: TGTGCCAGCAGCCCAGGGTCGGGGCTAGCGGGCGCCGAGCAGTACTTC. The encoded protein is CASSPGSGLAGAEQYF.